Each of the 21 T cell receptor beta chains below was sequenced from the same sample in a study of early T cells in non-severe SARS-CoV-2 infection. TCRdb redid the calling of the 5' RACE reads with MiXCR, one entry per CDR3 protein. The table has some 82,000 distinct CDR3 sequences, 9% to 14% seen once. Sequences were obtained from whole blood. The receptors originated from an adult who was a healthcare worker with PCR-confirmed SARS-CoV-2 infection or an uninfected control (not recorded which).

A few counts support this clonotype. The chain recombines TRBV10-3 with TRBJ2-3; 8 nucleotides line up with TRBD1. The germline V gene has CDR1 ENHRY and CDR2 SYGVKD. This CDR3 region has 16 residues. The V gene end was trimmed by 0 bases and the J gene end by 5 bases; junction bases not matched to a gene: 7. CDR3 residues: CAISESRPGGLDTQYF. In DNA form, the CDR3 reads TGTGCCATCAGTGAGTCGAGGCCAGGGGGCTTAGATACGCAGTATTTT.

The rearrangement joins TRBV18 to TRBJ2-5, with D unclear. The CDR3 length is 13 residues. From germline, CDR1 is KGHSH and CDR2 LQKENI. V lost 3 bases and J 2 bases, leaving 7 bases between the germline ends. The CDR3 DNA is TGTGCCAGCTCACCCACCAGGCAAGAGACCCAGTACTTC. Translating gives CASSPTRQETQYF.

A few counts support this clonotype. CDR3 sequence (DNA): TGCAGCGGGCACGACAGGGTGAAAGATACGCAGTATTTT. This encodes CSGHDRVKDTQYF. This sequence joins TRBV29-1 and TRBJ2-3; 7 bases map to TRBD1. CDR3 length equals 13 residues. V shed 7 bases and J 5 bases; nucleotides not matched to a gene: 9. CDR1 SQVTM and CDR2 ANQGSEA come from the germline V gene.

This chain joins TRBV7-9 and TRBJ2-7; TRBD1 matches at 10 bases. The J segment lost 3 bases and the V segment lost 4 bases, leaving 6 bases of the junction unmatched. This CDR3 comprises 15 residues. Germline loops: CDR1 SEHNR, CDR2 FQNEAQ (reference sequence). This CDR3 is CASSSGTGAYYEQYF. Here the CDR3 DNA reads TGTGCCAGCAGCTCCGGGACAGGGGCCTACTACGAGCAGTACTTC.

This chain connects TRBV29-1 to TRBJ2-1; TRBD2 matches at 10 bases. This CDR3 has 15 residues. Germline V gives CDR1 SQVTM, CDR2 ANQGSEA. J was trimmed by 8 bases and V by 0 bases; bases with no gene match: 7. CDR3 bases: TGCAGCGTTGAAGATTCCCTAGCGGGAGCCGATGAGCAGTTCTTC. Translated: CSVEDSLAGADEQFF.

This clonotype was observed many times. The chain employs TRBV7-2 and TRBJ2-7, with TRBD2 identical over 8 bases. V lost 5 bases, J lost 7 bases, and 13 bases stayed unmatched. The CDR3 consists of 15 residues. Germline V gene sequence: CDR1 SGHTA, CDR2 FQGNSA. CDR3 bases: TGTGCCAGCAGCCCCAGGGGTAGCGGGGCTGGGGAGCAGTACTTC. Its translation: CASSPRGSGAGEQYF.

This chain uses TRBV28 with TRBJ1-4; maybe TRBD1 (6 bases). This CDR3 region has 15 residues. Germline V gene sequence: CDR1 MDHEN, CDR2 SYDVKM. V dropped 6 bases and J dropped 5 bases, with 16 bases sitting between them. The CDR3 here is CASSYTGSPNEKLFF. The CDR3 DNA reads TGTGCCAGCAGCTATACAGGGAGCCCAAATGAAAAACTGTTTTTT.

This clonotype turned up a few times. This chain uses TRBV12-3 or TRBV12-4 with TRBJ1-2, with D tentatively TRBD1 (5 bases). The CDR3 is made up of 15 amino acids. The V end was cut by 7 bases, the J end by 4 bases, with 19 bases between. DNA of the CDR3: TGTGCCAGCACCGAGCGGGGGAGAGGGACCTATGGCTACACCTTC. This gives the protein CASTERGRGTYGYTF.

This clonotype appeared a few times. The V gene is TRBV7-6, the J gene TRBJ1-1; 7 bases match TRBD1. The CDR3 is 13 amino acids. Trimming at V came to 1 base and at J to 6 bases, leaving 2 bases not matched to a gene. Per germline, CDR1 SGHVS and CDR2 FNYEAQ. This CDR3 reads CASSLDRGSEAFF. The CDR3 DNA is TGTGCCAGCAGCTTAGACAGGGGTTCTGAAGCTTTCTTT.

This clonotype appeared many times. This chain links TRBV6-6 with TRBJ2-1; D is tentatively TRBD1 or TRBD2 (6 bases each). The germline gives CDR1 MNHNY, CDR2 SVGAGI (reference sequence). The CDR3 sequence is 14 residues long. Between the trimmed V and J ends, which lost 4 bases and 4 bases, there was a span of 11 bases. The CDR3 is CASSLGGHYNEQFF. For the CDR3, the DNA is TGTGCCAGCAGTTTAGGGGGGCATTACAATGAGCAGTTCTTC.

As for this clonotype: Relative to the germline gene, one junction end is altered; a read error may explain this. V is TRBV20-1 and J is TRBJ1-4; a weak D match, TRBD1 (5 bases). Per germline, CDR1 DFQATT and CDR2 SNEGSKA (reference sequence). This CDR3 spans 13 amino acids. In nucleotides, the CDR3 is TGCAGTGCAAGAGGGGAGTCCGGTGAAAAACTGTTTTTT. This translates into CSARGESGEKLFF.

This clonotype was counted a few times. The V gene is TRBV7-9, the J gene TRBJ2-5; the match to TRBD2 covers 11 bases. With 9 bases clipped from V and 4 bases from J, the junction kept 4 bases outside the gene matches. The CDR3 covers 13 residues. CDR1 and CDR2 from the germline V gene are SEHNR and FQNEAQ (reference sequence). CDR3 amino acids: CASELAGVETQYF. The CDR3 DNA follows: TGTGCCAGTGAACTAGCGGGAGTAGAGACCCAGTACTTC. Full variable domain (missing parts from reference TRBV7-9 and TRBJ2-5): DTGVSQNPRHKITKRGQNVTFRCDPISEHNRLYWYRQTLGQGPEFLTYFQNEAQLEKSRLLSDRFSAERPKGSFSTLEIQRTEQGDSAMYLCASELAGVETQYFGPGTRLLVL.

This chain's CDR3 is CASSLKDGTDTQYF. The DNA of the CDR3 is TGCGCCAGCAGCCTGAAGGACGGCACAGATACGCAGTATTTT. This sequence joins TRBV4-1 and TRBJ2-3; D gene unclear. The CDR3 totals 14 residues. Looked up from germline, CDR1 is MGHRA and CDR2 is YSYEKL. V lost 4 bases, J lost 1 base, and 9 bases lay in between.

This clonotype was seen only a few times. CDR3 coding DNA: TGCGCCAGCAGTGATTCCGCAGGGGATGGCTACACCTTC. This gives the protein CASSDSAGDGYTF. V and J are TRBV10-2 and TRBJ1-2; D perhaps matches TRBD1 (6 bases). Trimming left V 3 bases short and J 6 bases short, with 11 bases between. Germline assignment: CDR1 WSHSY and CDR2 SAAADI. The CDR3 runs to 13 residues.

The chain combines TRBV29-1 with TRBJ2-3; TRBD2 might be the D (6 bases). CDR1 and CDR2 from the germline V gene are SQVTM and ANQGSEA. The V and J ends lost 4 bases and 5 bases respectively, with 10 bases between them. The CDR3 spans 12 residues. This CDR3 reads CSVVRGGDTQYF. The CDR3 bases are TGCAGCGTTGTTAGGGGAGGAGATACGCAGTATTTT.

This clonotype was picked up many times. The rearrangement joins TRBV12-3 or TRBV12-4 to TRBJ2-7, with 11 bases aligning to TRBD2. V was pared by 8 bases and J by 1 base, with 10 bases of the junction left unmatched. CDR3 size: 16 residues. The CDR3 sequence: CASGTEASGRSYEQYF. The CDR3 nucleotides read TGTGCCAGCGGCACAGAGGCTAGCGGGAGGTCCTACGAGCAGTACTTC.

This clonotype showed up many times. V gene TRBV12-3 or TRBV12-4 combines with J gene TRBJ2-1; 10 bases fit TRBD2. The CDR3 is made up of 14 amino acids. V dropped 3 bases and J dropped 6; count of bases not matched to a gene: 2. Here the CDR3 reads CASSLASGSNEQFF. As DNA, the CDR3 is TGTGCCAGCAGTTTGGCTAGCGGGAGCAATGAGCAGTTCTTC.

The rearrangement uses TRBV11-2 and TRBJ2-1; tentatively, D is TRBD2 (6 bases). Germline CDR1 SGHAT, CDR2 FQNNGV. Trimming removed 0 bases from V and 10 bases from J, with 10 bases in between. This CDR3 is built from 13 residues. The CDR3 is CASSLDRRGEQFF. The CDR3 DNA reads TGTGCCAGCAGCTTAGATCGGCGGGGAGAGCAGTTCTTC.

This clonotype was counted a single time. A much larger clone differs by one base, so this may be a read error. The rearrangement uses TRBV9 and TRBJ2-2, with D possibly matching TRBD2 (6 bases). The CDR3 loop spans 14 amino acids. Germline V gene lookup returns CDR1 SGDLS and CDR2 YYNGEE. The CDR3 region is CSSSGWENTGELFF. The CDR3 DNA reads TGTTCCAGCAGCGGGTGGGAGAACACCGGGGAGCTGTTTTTT.

Worth noting for this clonotype: One junction end does not reproduce the germline sequence, and a read error may be involved. The V call is TRBV7-9, the J call TRBJ2-3; possibly TRBD1 for D (8 bases). This CDR3 is built from 14 residues. The germline gives CDR1 SEHNR, CDR2 FQNEAQ (reference sequence). In nucleotides, the CDR3 is TGTGCCAGCAGCAGAACAAGCAGCGGGACAGGACAGAATTTT. This gives the protein CASSRTSSGTGQNF.

This chain connects TRBV6-2 or TRBV6-3 to TRBJ1-6; D unresolved. Trimming cost V 0 bases and J 8 bases, with 2 bases left between them. The CDR3 runs 12 residues. Germline V gives CDR1 MNHEY, CDR2 SVGEGT. CDR3 in DNA: TGTGCCAGCAGTTACTCAGATTCACCCCTCCACTTT. Its translation is CASSYSDSPLHF.